This TCR beta chain comes out of a study of cytomegalovirus exposure and HLA in healthy donors. Study at large: Earlier findings included roughly 100 million unique TCR beta sequences obtained from 150 million to 200 million T cells. Findings of the study overall: Compared with the approximately 680-donor mean, an Asian-associated ancestry cluster reportedly had fewer N-insertions, according to a later analysis.

The PCR made use of 60 Vbeta and 13 Jbeta primers. Clones were sequenced by immunoSEQ multiplex PCR, and TCRdb holds only the in-frame ones, with some missing. The table for this sample gives 85,000 or so clones. Germline V gives CDR1 GTSNPN, CDR2 SVGIG (reference sequence). Trimming cost V 2 bases and J 6 bases, with 19 bases left between them. This CDR3 is 15 amino acids long. Worth noting for this clone: Its antigen remains unidentified.

The specimen sequenced was PBMCs. The chain uses TRBV30 and TRBJ1-2; unclear D gene. The TCR sequence derives from a woman under 40 in good health and CMV-seronegative. The DNA for the CDR3 is TGTGCCTGGAGTTTTCTCAGGTCGGGGAGCGATGGCTACACCTTC. It encodes CAWSFLRSGSDGYTF.